This T cell receptor beta chain was identified during a study of cytomegalovirus exposure and HLA in healthy donors. Study at large: Approximately 77 million unique TCRs from HLA-typed donors were held in an early release of data. Whole-study results and caveats: A later analysis revealed that TCR association rates differed between HLA loci, peaking at DRB1 and bottoming out at HLA-C. Overall, about 160 TCR beta chains were annotated as cytomegalovirus-associated.

Germline loops: CDR1 ENHRY, CDR2 SYGVKD. This CDR3 contains 13 residues. The V gene lost 9 bases and the J gene lost 0 bases, with 10 bases spanning the gap. In the PCR, 60 Vbeta and 13 Jbeta primers were used. The table came from immunoSEQ multiplex PCR; TCRdb's copy has only in-frame clones and leaves some out. Among 180,000 or so clones listed, around 76% were seen once. Each donor was nominally healthy when sampled (though unrecorded immune exposures were likely). Points on this clone: Its cognate antigen is unknown.

The V and J genes are TRBV10-3 and TRBJ2-3; perhaps TRBD2 as D (6 bases). The specimen sequenced was PBMCs. The receptor was isolated from a young woman in good health and CMV-seropositive. CDR3 in amino acids: CAIIRGSTDTQYF. The CDR3 nucleotides are TGTGCCATAATACGGGGGAGCACAGATACGCAGTATTTT.